This T cell receptor (beta chain) was sequenced in a study of blood T cell repertoires in COVID-19. Study information: Donors in the United States, Italy and Spain gave samples during acute or convalescent COVID-19. T cells, B-cell-depleted T cells, or PBMCs supplied cDNA or gDNA.

This CDR3 spans 20 amino acids. After removal of 0 bases from V and 2 bases from J, the junction contained 14 bases not matched to a gene. Germline V lookup: CDR1 SGHTA, CDR2 FQGNSA. Authors' processing steps: Reference gene primers were amplified, and this amplification served to estimate nucleated cell counts. The data were produced by immunoSEQ multiplex PCR, yet TCRdb's version contains in-frame clones alone and is incomplete. V and J calls and clone size come straight from that table; D and trimming were deduced from the DNA. This table has around 93,000 clones, 80% to 85% appearing once. The receptor was isolated from a man in his sixties with acute or convalescent COVID-19. The chain uses TRBV7-2 and TRBJ2-3; 10 bases map to TRBD2. Sequenced material: peripheral blood. In DNA, the CDR3 is TGTGCCAGCAGCTTAGCGGGTGGGGGAGCGGGAGGGAGAAACACAGATACGCAGTATTTT. Amino acids: CASSLAGGGAGGRNTDTQYF.